This entry lists 20 T cell receptor beta chains sequenced from one sample in a study of human T cells and chemical hapten exposure. TCRdb re-analysed the RACE reads in MiXCR, keeping a single row per CDR3 protein. Of about 300,000 distinct CDR3 sequences listed, over 5% were seen once; the top ten hold around 8.6%. The time point is: pre-sensitization, week 0. Treatment of the sample: therapeutic diphenylcyclopropenone sensitization with weekly scalp DPC. The specimen comprised whole blood, sampled in connection with sensitization to the hapten diphenylcyclopropenone (DPC). These receptors were obtained from a young woman with alopecia areata. Some clones in this sample may be carry-over from other donors' samples.

The sample holds many counts of this clonotype. V and J are TRBV12-3 or TRBV12-4 and TRBJ2-6; unclear D gene. The CDR3 spans 17 residues. Trimming removed 5 bases at V and 4 bases at J, with 18 bases between. In DNA form, the CDR3 reads TGTGCCAGCAGTGTAAGCCCGACTGGCGCCGGGGCCAACGTCCTGACTTTC. Residues: CASSVSPTGAGANVLTF.

The rearrangement links TRBV4-2 to TRBJ1-4, with 8 bases identical to TRBD1. Germline-derived CDR1 and CDR2 are LGHNA and YNFKEQ. CDR3 size: 15 residues. Unmatched junction bases numbered 9, after V lost 4 bases and J lost 8 bases. This chain's CDR3 is CASSPETGAGEKLFF. CDR3 bases: TGTGCCAGCAGCCCGGAGACAGGGGCGGGGGAAAAACTGTTTTTT.

In its sample, this clonotype was seen many times. This chain joins TRBV6-5 and TRBJ2-4; a weak D match, TRBD1 (5 bases). V lost 9 bases and J lost 0, with 9 bases in between. This CDR3 contains 13 residues. Germline values: CDR1 MNHEY, CDR2 SVGAGI. CDR3 DNA sequence: TGTGCCAGTATCGACAGAGCCAAAAACATTCAGTACTTC. Its protein product is CASIDRAKNIQYF.

This clonotype was recorded a few times. V and J are TRBV6-6 and TRBJ2-5, with a possible D match to TRBD1 (6 bases). Germline loops: CDR1 MNHNY, CDR2 SVGAGI (reference sequence). This CDR3 is 15 amino acids long. The ends were cut back, 5 bases at V and 2 bases at J, with 15 bases in the middle. The CDR3 here is CASSTSWDKQETQYF. The CDR3 coding sequence is TGTGCCAGCAGTACCTCTTGGGACAAACAAGAGACCCAGTACTTC.

The J gene is TRBJ2-1, the V gene TRBV5-1; 7 positions agree with TRBD1. Germline CDR1 and CDR2: SGHRS and YFSETQ. The CDR3 has 15 amino acids. V was pared by 2 bases and J by 0 bases, with 2 bases of the junction left unmatched. The CDR3 nucleotides read TGCGCCAGCAGCTTACAGGGGTTCTCCTACAATGAGCAGTTCTTC. Translating gives CASSLQGFSYNEQFF.

This clonotype turned up a few times. The rearrangement uses TRBV6-6 and TRBJ1-5, with D unclear. V was pared by 6 bases and J by 0 bases, with 12 bases between. This CDR3 region has 15 residues. CDR1 is MNHNY, CDR2 SVGAGI, per germline (reference sequence). The CDR3 loop reads CASRFPPGSNQPQHF. For the CDR3, the DNA is TGTGCCAGCAGATTCCCCCCCGGTAGCAATCAGCCCCAGCATTTT.

The J gene is TRBJ1-1, the V gene TRBV12-5, with TRBD1 matching 9 bases. In germline, CDR1 is LGHNT, CDR2 FRNRAP. V lost 2 bases to trimming and J lost 3 bases; unmatched junction nucleotides: 10. The CDR3 is 17 residues long. CDR3 sequence (DNA): TGTGCTAGTGGTTTGTTAGACACAGGGGGCGAGGACACTGAAGCTTTCTTT. Translated, it gives CASGLLDTGGEDTEAFF.

This clonotype occurred a few times. The V call is TRBV5-1, the J call TRBJ2-3; D perhaps matches TRBD1 (7 bases). Between the trimmed V and J ends, which lost 4 bases and 0 bases, there was a span of 15 bases. CDR3 length: 16 amino acids. Germline V lookup: CDR1 SGHRS, CDR2 YFSETQ. The CDR3 loop reads CASSGGTVSSTDTQYF. As DNA, the CDR3 is TGCGCCAGCAGCGGAGGGACAGTCAGCAGCACAGATACGCAGTATTTT.

This clonotype showed up just a few times. The DNA of the CDR3 is TGTGCCAGCAGCGTAGCTCTCCTAGCGACAGATACGCAGTATTTT. Encoded protein: CASSVALLATDTQYF. This chain joins TRBV9 and TRBJ2-3, with a weak D call TRBD2 (6 bases). Trimming took 0 bases from V and 3 from J, leaving 11 bases between them. The CDR3 length is 15 residues. Germline V lookup: CDR1 SGDLS, CDR2 YYNGEE.

This clonotype was observed many times. V gene TRBV6-5 combines with J gene TRBJ2-3; TRBD2 is a possible D gene (7 bases). Trimming cost V 2 bases and J 6 bases, with 15 bases left between them. Germline V CDR1 and CDR2: MNHEY, SVGAGI. This CDR3 spans 15 amino acids. As DNA, the CDR3 is TGTGCCAGCAGTTACCGGGGGGCATCCGGGGATACGCAGTATTTT. Protein product: CASSYRGASGDTQYF.

The chain recombines TRBV20-1 with TRBJ1-6; no clear D. Trimming cost V 3 bases and J 4 bases, with 10 bases left between them. Germline assignment: CDR1 DFQATT and CDR2 SNEGSKA (reference sequence). The CDR3 is 14 amino acids. The CDR3 DNA sequence: TGCAGTGCTAGTCGCGGGCCGTATAATTCACCCCTCCACTTT. This codes for CSASRGPYNSPLHF.

The CDR3 DNA reads TGTGCCAGTCGGATGGAGTTTAATTCACCCCTCCACTTT. It yields the protein CASRMEFNSPLHF. The chain combines TRBV28 with TRBJ1-6; no reliable D call. The CDR3 has 13 residues. V was clipped by 9 bases and J by 6 bases, with 12 bases between them. CDR1 MDHEN and CDR2 SYDVKM come from the germline V gene.

This clonotype has a handful of counts. The chain is built from TRBV29-1 and TRBJ2-7, with 11 bases lining up with TRBD1. The V and J ends lost 4 bases and 3 bases, in that order; junction bases with no gene match: 8. This CDR3 comprises 15 residues. Germline CDR1 is SQVTM and CDR2 is ANQGSEA. The DNA for the CDR3 is TGCAGCGTTGTCCATGGGACAGGGGGTGTCTACGAGCAGTACTTC. Protein sequence: CSVVHGTGGVYEQYF.

This clonotype appeared many times. The chain recombines TRBV9 with TRBJ1-2, with D tentatively TRBD1 (6 bases). Germline-derived CDR1 and CDR2 are SGDLS and YYNGEE. The CDR3 has 14 amino acids. Between the trimmed V and J ends, which lost 3 bases and 4 bases, there was a span of 13 bases. As DNA, the CDR3 is TGTGCCAGCAGCGAGAGCAGGGGCGGCTATGGCTACACCTTC. The encoded protein is CASSESRGGYGYTF.

Many counts were recorded for this clonotype. This chain's CDR3 is CASSYRATNEKLFF. The DNA for the CDR3 is TGTGCCAGCAGCTACCGTGCAACTAATGAAAAACTGTTTTTT. The gene calls are TRBV11-2 and TRBJ1-4, with D uncertain. Trimming shortened V by 4 bases and J by 0 bases, and 6 bases separated the two germline ends. Germline V gene lookup returns CDR1 SGHAT and CDR2 FQNNGV. The CDR3 contains 14 residues.

This clonotype was found a few times. The chain combines TRBV19 with TRBJ1-2; D unresolved. V gave up 1 base and J gave up 2 bases, with 8 bases separating them. Germline CDR1 LNHDA, CDR2 SQIVND (reference sequence). CDR3 length equals 14 residues. For the CDR3, the DNA is TGTGCCAGTAGTATAGCGGGCAGAAACTATGGCTACACCTTC. It translates to CASSIAGRNYGYTF.

Note on this clonotype: One base away lies a much larger clone, so this may be a sequencing read error. The gene calls are TRBV7-2 and TRBJ2-3; tentatively, D is TRBD2 (5 bases). CDR3 length: 14 amino acids. The germline CDR1 and CDR2 sequences are SGHTA and FQGNSA. CDR3 sequence reads: CVSSLEASKNTQYF. The CDR3 DNA reads as TGTGTCAGCAGCTTAGAAGCTAGCAAGAATACGCAGTATTTT.

In this sample, this clonotype turned up a few times. The rearrangement joins TRBV20-1 to TRBJ1-4; 8 nucleotides match TRBD1. Germline V gives CDR1 DFQATT, CDR2 SNEGSKA (reference sequence). The V and J ends lost 2 bases and 3 bases, in that order; junction bases with no gene match: 2. The CDR3 has 14 residues. The CDR3 DNA reads as TGCAGTGCTAGACAGGGGGCAGCTAATGAAAAACTGTTTTTT. Protein: CSARQGAANEKLFF.

This clonotype appeared a few times. V and J are TRBV27 and TRBJ2-5, with TRBD2 matching over 7 bases. The CDR3 runs to 15 residues. Trimming removed 6 bases from V and 0 bases from J; junction bases left unmatched: 7. The germline gives CDR1 MNHEY, CDR2 SMNVEV (reference sequence). The CDR3 region has the DNA TGTGCCAGCAGCGGACCGGGACTATACCAAGAGACCCAGTACTTC. Translation: CASSGPGLYQETQYF.

The CDR3 reads CASSELWRDSTPRQPQHF. CDR3 in DNA: TGTGCCAGCAGTGAATTATGGCGAGACAGTACCCCCAGGCAGCCCCAGCATTTT. J is TRBJ1-5 and V is TRBV6-1; tentative D call: TRBD1 (5 bases). The germline CDR1 and CDR2 sequences are MNHNS and SASEGT. This CDR3 is built from 18 residues. V shed 2 bases and J shed 7 bases, with 24 bases lying between them.